The clone carrying this T cell receptor beta chain was seen more than once but under ten times. The antigen is unknown. The data belong to a study of cytomegalovirus exposure and HLA in healthy donors. Study context: Out of about 190 million T cells, an earlier analysis found over 100 million unique TCR beta sequences in total. Assignment to the Caucasian-associated ancestry cluster applied to around four fifths of the roughly 420 genotyped donors.

General observations from the study: There was a cluster of highly shared sequence variants that was likely a sequencing artifact.

Germline V gene data show CDR1 as SGHTA and CDR2 as FQGNSA. The junction had 4 bases not matched to a gene; V was cut back by 1 base and J by 6 bases. The CDR3 consists of 15 residues. PCR involved 60 Vbeta and 13 Jbeta primers. Assay: immunoSEQ multiplex PCR; the TCRdb copy retains only in-frame clones and omits some. The sample lists almost 70,000 clones, approximately 70% occurring once. The chain uses TRBV7-2 and TRBJ2-1; 9 bases are a match to TRBD1. Input material: PBMCs. The sequence was collected from a male donor in good health and CMV-seropositive. CDR3 DNA sequence: TGTGCCAGCAGCTTAGACAGGGGGCGCCTCAATGAGCAGTTCTTC. Its protein product is CASSLDRGRLNEQFF.